A single sample is the source of the 18 T cell receptor beta chains below, sequenced in a study of long-term antiretroviral therapy in people with HIV. Researchers report immunoSEQ v3.0 was run at survey level. The table came from immunoSEQ multiplex PCR; TCRdb's copy has only in-frame clones and leaves some out. Counted here are some 40,000 clones, roughly 87% occurring once; the ten biggest clones make up 6.2%. Sequencing was performed on unsorted PBMCs, taken 1 year after starting antiretroviral therapy. These receptors were taken from a man younger than 35 with HIV.

The chain has TRBV7-9 and TRBJ1-4, with D possibly being TRBD1 (5 bases). Trimming took 5 bases from V and 9 from J, leaving 16 bases between them. Germline V CDR1 and CDR2: SEHNR, FQNEAQ (reference sequence). The CDR3 covers 14 residues. CDR3 amino acids: CASSPRVEGQKLFF. The CDR3 bases are TGTGCCAGCAGCCCCAGGGTGGAGGGACAAAAACTGTTTTTT.

This rearrangement joins TRBV7-9 to TRBJ2-7; D is possibly TRBD1 (6 bases). The V end lost 7 bases, the J end lost 5 bases, and 21 bases lay between the germline ends. The CDR3 spans 15 residues. Germline CDR1 is SEHNR and CDR2 is FQNEAQ (reference sequence). CDR3 amino acids: CASTAEGVLRDEQYF. As DNA, the CDR3 is TGTGCCAGCACCGCCGAGGGGGTCCTAAGGGACGAGCAGTACTTC. The full variable domain, in which reference TRBV7-9 and TRBJ2-7 provide the parts outside the CDR3, is DTGVSQNPRHKITKRGQNVTFRCDPISEHNRLYWYRQTLGQGPEFLTYFQNEAQLEKSRLLSDRFSAERPKGSFSTLEIQRTEQGDSAMYLCASTAEGVLRDEQYFGPGTRLTVT.

The chain employs TRBV4-2 and TRBJ2-1; D perhaps matches TRBD2 (6 bases). Trimming cost V 1 base and J 5 bases, with 12 bases left between them. CDR1 is LGHNA and CDR2 is YNFKEQ in the germline V gene. The CDR3 runs 15 residues. The CDR3 protein is CASSQVPPGDNEQFF. The CDR3 nucleotides read TGTGCCAGCAGCCAAGTACCCCCGGGGGACAATGAGCAGTTCTTC.

The rearrangement joins TRBV6-1 to TRBJ1-5, with 9 nucleotides matching TRBD1. The CDR3 extends over 13 amino acids. Germline CDR1 MNHNS, CDR2 SASEGT. V shed 7 bases and J 10 bases; nucleotides not matched to a gene: 8. This CDR3 is CASITGGWGPQHF. The CDR3 DNA reads TGTGCCAGCATCACAGGGGGCTGGGGACCCCAGCATTTT.

The chain employs TRBV6-5 and TRBJ1-1; D possibly corresponds to TRBD1 (5 bases). V was shortened by 6 bases and J by 5 bases, with 7 bases between the two germline ends. Germline lookup yields CDR1 MNHEY and CDR2 SVGAGI. This CDR3 is 11 amino acids long. Here the CDR3 reads CASRRTTEAFF. DNA for the CDR3: TGTGCCAGCAGAAGGACAACTGAAGCTTTCTTT.

This chain connects TRBV11-2 to TRBJ1-4; the D is unclear. V was pared by 1 base and J by 7 bases, with 16 bases between. The CDR3 totals 16 residues. From germline, CDR1 is SGHAT and CDR2 FQNNGV. The CDR3 loop reads CASSLAGEGKGEKLFF. The DNA for the CDR3 is TGTGCCAGCAGCTTAGCGGGTGAGGGAAAAGGTGAAAAACTGTTTTTT.

In its sample, this clone was seen once. The chain combines TRBV28 with TRBJ2-1; D possibly matches TRBD1 or TRBD2 (6 bases each). The germline CDR1 and CDR2 sequences are MDHEN and SYDVKM. This CDR3 comprises 16 residues. V was pared by 3 bases and J by 1 base, with 13 bases between. The CDR3 DNA reads TGTGCCAGCAGTTTTTTCTGGAGGGGGTCCTACAATGAGCAGTTCTTC. This sequence encodes CASSFFWRGSYNEQFF.

V usage is TRBV25-1 and J usage is TRBJ1-1; D unclear. This CDR3 spans 11 amino acids. Trimming removed 7 bases from V and 1 base from J, with 4 bases in between. Germline V gene data show CDR1 as MGHDK and CDR2 as SYGVNS. The CDR3 DNA sequence: TGTGCCAGCAACGGGAACACTGAAGCTTTCTTT. Protein: CASNGNTEAFF.

The DNA for the CDR3 is TGTGCCAGCAGTTTCGCGAGACAGGGGACCTACGAGCAGTACTTC. This translates into CASSFARQGTYEQYF. The chain is built from TRBV28 and TRBJ2-7, with 8 positions matching TRBD1. The V segment lost 3 bases and the J segment 2 bases; nucleotides outside the gene matches: 6. CDR1 and CDR2 (germline): MDHEN, SYDVKM. This CDR3 region has 15 residues.

The sample holds a few counts of this clone. The gene calls are TRBV6-4 and TRBJ2-3, with D possibly being TRBD2 (6 bases). Trimming left V 6 bases short and J 0 bases short, with 13 bases between. This CDR3 region has 15 residues. Germline V gives CDR1 MRHNA, CDR2 SNTAGT. Here the CDR3 reads CASSRGSGSTDTQYF. DNA for the CDR3: TGTGCCAGCAGCCGGGGGAGCGGTAGCACAGATACGCAGTATTTT.

This sequence joins TRBV9 and TRBJ2-2; TRBD2 matches 9 bases. The CDR3 is made up of 18 amino acids. With V trimmed by 0 bases and J by 0 bases, 6 bases remained unmatched. Per germline, CDR1 SGDLS and CDR2 YYNGEE. In DNA form, the CDR3 reads TGTGCCAGCAGCGTAGCCGTCCGACTAGCGGCGAACACCGGGGAGCTGTTTTTT. It yields the protein CASSVAVRLAANTGELFF.

The V call is TRBV11-2, the J call TRBJ2-3, with D possibly called TRBD1 or TRBD2 (5 bases each). The CDR3 has 14 amino acids. CDR1 is SGHAT and CDR2 is FQNNGV in the germline V gene. Trimming cost V 5 bases and J 4 bases, with 13 bases left between them. The CDR3: CASSEGQVADTQYF. Written as DNA, the CDR3 is TGTGCCAGCAGCGAGGGGCAGGTTGCAGATACGCAGTATTTT.

This rearrangement joins TRBV19 to TRBJ1-5; 7 bases fit TRBD1. Per germline, CDR1 LNHDA and CDR2 SQIVND (reference sequence). The length of the CDR3 is 14 residues. V gave up 5 bases and J gave up 5 bases; unmatched junction bases: 6. The CDR3 nucleotides are TGTGCCAGTAGTGCCGACAGGGTTGATCAGCCCCAGCATTTT. Protein product: CASSADRVDQPQHF.

This clone was recorded only once. The chain joins TRBV7-9 to TRBJ1-2; the D is unclear. Germline CDR1 reads SEHNR; CDR2 reads FQNEAQ (reference sequence). The germline V and J ends were trimmed by 6 bases and 3 bases, with 11 bases remaining between them. The CDR3 covers 13 residues. The CDR3 DNA follows: TGTGCCAGCAGTCGTCCCGGGCACTATGGCTACACCTTC. Translation gives CASSRPGHYGYTF.

The CDR3 region has the DNA TGCGCCAGCAGCTTGATGAAGAATGAGCAGTTCTTC. Amino acid sequence: CASSLMKNEQFF. The J gene is TRBJ2-1, the V gene TRBV5-1, with no clear D. CDR1 and CDR2 from the germline V gene are SGHRS and YFSETQ. CDR3 size: 12 residues. V was shortened by 1 base and J by 7 bases, with 6 bases between the two germline ends.

The sample holds one count of this clone. J is TRBJ2-7 and V is TRBV4-1; 7 bases are shared with TRBD2. Germline V gene data show CDR1 as MGHRA and CDR2 as YSYEKL. The CDR3 is made up of 20 amino acids. Losses at the gene ends were 0 bases for V and 5 bases for J; bases not matched to a gene: 22. CDR3 DNA: TGCGCCAGCAGCCAAGATATTGGCCGAGCGGGGACCTCTTCCTACAACGAGCAGTACTTC. It yields the protein CASSQDIGRAGTSSYNEQYF.

The chain employs TRBV2 and TRBJ1-2; 11 bases map to TRBD1. The germline gives CDR1 SNHLY, CDR2 FYNNEI. The CDR3 is 15 residues long. With 7 bases clipped from V and 8 bases from J, the junction kept 12 bases outside the gene matches. In DNA form, the CDR3 reads TGTGCCAGCACGACCTCGGACAGGGGGCACAGGGGCTACACCTTC. Amino acid sequence: CASTTSDRGHRGYTF.

The chain uses TRBV9 and TRBJ1-2, with D maybe TRBD1 (6 bases). This CDR3 has 21 residues. The germline V gene encodes CDR1 SGDLS and CDR2 YYNGEE. V was pared by 4 bases and J by 3 bases, with 34 bases between. CDR3 nucleotide sequence: TGTGCCAGCAGCCAACCTTTGAAGGGGGAGAACACCCGTCCCGGGGACTATGGCTACACCTTC. Protein product: CASSQPLKGENTRPGDYGYTF.